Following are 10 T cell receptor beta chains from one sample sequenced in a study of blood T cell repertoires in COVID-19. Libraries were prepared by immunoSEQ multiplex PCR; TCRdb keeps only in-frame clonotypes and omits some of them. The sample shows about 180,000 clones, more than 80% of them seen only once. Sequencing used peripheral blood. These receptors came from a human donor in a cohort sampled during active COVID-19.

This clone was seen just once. In DNA form, the CDR3 reads TGTGCCAGTAGTGCAAACCTAGCGGGGAGCACAGATACGCAGTATTTT. Protein sequence: CASSANLAGSTDTQYF. This rearrangement joins TRBV19 to TRBJ2-3, with 9 bases identical to TRBD2. The CDR3 is 16 amino acids. J gave up 0 bases and V 5 bases, and 6 bases lay outside the gene matches. Looked up from germline, CDR1 is LNHDA and CDR2 is SQIVND (reference sequence).

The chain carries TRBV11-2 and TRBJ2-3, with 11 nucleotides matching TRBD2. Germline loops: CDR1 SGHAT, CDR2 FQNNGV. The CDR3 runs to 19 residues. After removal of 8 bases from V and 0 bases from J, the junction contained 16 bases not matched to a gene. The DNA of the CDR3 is TGTGCCAGCGCCCGGGTCGCTAGCGGGGGGATATTAAGCACAGATACGCAGTATTTT. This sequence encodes CASARVASGGILSTDTQYF.

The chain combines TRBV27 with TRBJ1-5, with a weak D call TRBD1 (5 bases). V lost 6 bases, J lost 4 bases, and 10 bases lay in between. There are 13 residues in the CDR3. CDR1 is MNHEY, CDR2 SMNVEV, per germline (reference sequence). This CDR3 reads CASSHDRNQPQHF. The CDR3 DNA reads TGTGCCAGCAGCCATGACAGAAATCAGCCCCAGCATTTT.

The CDR3 nucleotides read TGCGCCAGCAGCCAAGGGGGCCGCCGCTCCTACAATGAGCAGTTCTTC. This sequence encodes CASSQGGRRSYNEQFF. The chain uses TRBV4-1 and TRBJ2-1; tentatively, D is TRBD1 (5 bases). V shed 1 base and J shed 0 bases, with 10 bases lying between them. Germline V gene lookup returns CDR1 MGHRA and CDR2 YSYEKL. The CDR3 is made up of 16 amino acids.

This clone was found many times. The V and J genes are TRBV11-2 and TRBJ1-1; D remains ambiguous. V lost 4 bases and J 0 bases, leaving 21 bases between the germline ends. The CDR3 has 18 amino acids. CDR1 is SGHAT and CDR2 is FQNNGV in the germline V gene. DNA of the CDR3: TGTGCCAGCAGCTCCATCTTCCAATTTATCGAGATGAACACTGAAGCTTTCTTT. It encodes CASSSIFQFIEMNTEAFF.

CDR3 protein: CASSQEIGVGEAFF. The CDR3 region has the DNA TGCGCCAGCAGCCAGGAAATAGGGGTAGGGGAAGCTTTCTTT. This chain links TRBV4-1 with TRBJ1-1, with D possibly TRBD1 on 5 matching bases. Germline V gene data show CDR1 as MGHRA and CDR2 as YSYEKL. The CDR3 is 14 amino acids. Trimming took 3 bases from V and 8 from J, leaving 16 bases between them.

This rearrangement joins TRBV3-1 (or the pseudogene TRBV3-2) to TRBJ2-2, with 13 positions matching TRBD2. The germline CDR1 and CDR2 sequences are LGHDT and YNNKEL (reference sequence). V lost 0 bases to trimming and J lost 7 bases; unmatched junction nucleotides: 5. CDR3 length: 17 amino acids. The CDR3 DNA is TGTGCCAGCAGCCAAGATACTAGCGGGGGGGCCGGCGGGGAGCTGTTTTTT. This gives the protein CASSQDTSGGAGGELFF.

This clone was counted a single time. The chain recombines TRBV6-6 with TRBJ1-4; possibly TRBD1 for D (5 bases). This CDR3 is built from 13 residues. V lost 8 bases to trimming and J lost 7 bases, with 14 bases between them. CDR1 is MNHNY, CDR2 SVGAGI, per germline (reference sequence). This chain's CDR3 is CASGTVMSEKLFF. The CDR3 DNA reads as TGTGCCAGCGGGACTGTCATGAGTGAAAAACTGTTTTTT.

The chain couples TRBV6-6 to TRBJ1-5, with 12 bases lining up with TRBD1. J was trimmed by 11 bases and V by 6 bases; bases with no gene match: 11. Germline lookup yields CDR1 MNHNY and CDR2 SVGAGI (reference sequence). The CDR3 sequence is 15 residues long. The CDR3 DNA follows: TGTGCCAGCAGCCGTCCCGGGACAGGGGGCGCGACCCAGCATTTT. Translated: CASSRPGTGGATQHF.

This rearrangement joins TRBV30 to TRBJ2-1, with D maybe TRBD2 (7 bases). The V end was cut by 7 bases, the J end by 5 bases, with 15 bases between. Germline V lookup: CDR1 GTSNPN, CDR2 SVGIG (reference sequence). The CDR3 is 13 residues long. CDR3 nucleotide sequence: TGTGCCTCCCAAAGGGGGGGAAACAATGAGCAGTTCTTC. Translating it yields CASQRGGNNEQFF.